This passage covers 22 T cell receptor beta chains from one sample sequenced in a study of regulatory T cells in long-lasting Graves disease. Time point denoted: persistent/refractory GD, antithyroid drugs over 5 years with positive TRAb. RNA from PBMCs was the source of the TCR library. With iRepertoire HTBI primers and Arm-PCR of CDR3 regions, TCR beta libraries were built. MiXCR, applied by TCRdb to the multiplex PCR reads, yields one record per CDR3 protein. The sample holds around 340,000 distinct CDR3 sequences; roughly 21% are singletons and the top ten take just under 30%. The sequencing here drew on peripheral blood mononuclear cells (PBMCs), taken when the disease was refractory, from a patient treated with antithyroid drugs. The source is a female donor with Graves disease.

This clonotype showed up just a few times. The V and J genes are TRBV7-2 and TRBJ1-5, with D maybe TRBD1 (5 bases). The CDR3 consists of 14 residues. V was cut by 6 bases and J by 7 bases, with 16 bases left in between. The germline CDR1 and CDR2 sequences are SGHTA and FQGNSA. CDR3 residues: CASSSMGGGQPQHF. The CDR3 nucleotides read TGTGCCAGCAGTTCGATGGGGGGGGGACAGCCCCAGCATTTT.

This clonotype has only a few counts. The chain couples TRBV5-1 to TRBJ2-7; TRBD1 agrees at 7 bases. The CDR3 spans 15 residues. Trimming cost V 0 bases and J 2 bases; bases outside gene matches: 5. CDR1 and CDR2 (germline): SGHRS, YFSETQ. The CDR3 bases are TGCGCCAGCAGCTTGGCCGGGACAGTCCCCTACGAGCAGTACTTC. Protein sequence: CASSLAGTVPYEQYF. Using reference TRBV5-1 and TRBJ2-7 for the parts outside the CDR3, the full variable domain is KAGVTQTPRYLIKTRGQQVTLSCSPISGHRSVSWYQQTPGQGLQFLFEYFSETQRNKGNFPGRFSGRQFSNSRSEMNVSTLELGDSALYLCASSLAGTVPYEQYFGPGTRLTVT.

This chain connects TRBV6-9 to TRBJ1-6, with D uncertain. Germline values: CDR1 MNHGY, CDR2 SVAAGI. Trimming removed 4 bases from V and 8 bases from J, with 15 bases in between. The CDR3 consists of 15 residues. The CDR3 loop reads CASSSPLGRYSPLHF. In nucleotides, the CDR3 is TGTGCCAGCAGTTCACCTTTGGGAAGGTATTCACCCCTCCACTTT.

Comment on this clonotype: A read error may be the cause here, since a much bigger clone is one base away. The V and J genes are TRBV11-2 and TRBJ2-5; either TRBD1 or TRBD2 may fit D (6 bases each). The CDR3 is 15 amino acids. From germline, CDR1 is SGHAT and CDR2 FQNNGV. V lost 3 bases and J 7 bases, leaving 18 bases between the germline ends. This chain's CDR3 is CASSLGGGRVGTQYF. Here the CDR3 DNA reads TGTGCCAGCAGCTTGGGTGGGGGGCGTGTTGGGACCCAGTACTTC.

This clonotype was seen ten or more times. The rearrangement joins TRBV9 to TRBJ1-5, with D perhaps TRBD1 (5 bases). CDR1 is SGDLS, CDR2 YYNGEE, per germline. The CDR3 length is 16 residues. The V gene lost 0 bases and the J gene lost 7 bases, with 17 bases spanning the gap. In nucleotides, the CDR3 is TGTGCCAGCAGCGTAGACATGGGGGGGACGGGACAGCCCCAGCATTTT. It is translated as CASSVDMGGTGQPQHF. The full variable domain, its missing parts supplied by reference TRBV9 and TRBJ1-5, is DSGVTQTPKHLITATGQRVTLRCSPRSGDLSVYWYQQSLDQGLQFLIQYYNGEERAKGNILERFSAQQFPDLHSELNLSSLELGDSALYFCASSVDMGGTGQPQHFGDGTRLSIL.

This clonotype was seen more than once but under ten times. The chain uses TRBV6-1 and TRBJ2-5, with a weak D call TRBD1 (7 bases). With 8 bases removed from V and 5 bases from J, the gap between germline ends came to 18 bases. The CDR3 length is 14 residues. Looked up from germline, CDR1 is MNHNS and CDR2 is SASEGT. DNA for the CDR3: TGTGCCAGCTGCCGCAGGGGGGTCATGGAGACCCAGTACTTC. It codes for CASCRRGVMETQYF.

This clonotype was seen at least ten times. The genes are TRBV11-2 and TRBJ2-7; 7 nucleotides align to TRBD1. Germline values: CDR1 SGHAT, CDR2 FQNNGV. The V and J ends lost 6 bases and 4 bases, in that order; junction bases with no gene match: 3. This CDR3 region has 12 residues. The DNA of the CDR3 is TGTGCCAGCAGTCAACAGGGGTACGAGCAGTACTTC. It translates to CASSQQGYEQYF.

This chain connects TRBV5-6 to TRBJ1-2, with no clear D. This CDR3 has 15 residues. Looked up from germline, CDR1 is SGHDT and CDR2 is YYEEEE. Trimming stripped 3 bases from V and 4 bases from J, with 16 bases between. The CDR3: CASSWTADVSYGYTF. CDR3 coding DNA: TGTGCCAGCAGCTGGACGGCGGACGTAAGCTATGGCTACACCTTC.

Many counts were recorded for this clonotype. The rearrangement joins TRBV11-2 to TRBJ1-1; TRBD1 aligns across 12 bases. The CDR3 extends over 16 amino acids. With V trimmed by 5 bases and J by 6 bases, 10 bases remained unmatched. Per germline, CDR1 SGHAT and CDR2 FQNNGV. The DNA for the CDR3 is TGTGCCAGCAGCGTCCGGGACAGGGGGCCTGGAGCTGAAGCTTTCTTT. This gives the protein CASSVRDRGPGAEAFF.

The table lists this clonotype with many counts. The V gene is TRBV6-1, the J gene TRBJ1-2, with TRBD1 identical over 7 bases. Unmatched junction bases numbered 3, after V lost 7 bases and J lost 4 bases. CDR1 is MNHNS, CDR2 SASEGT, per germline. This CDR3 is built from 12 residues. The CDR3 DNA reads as TGTGCCAGCAAACGGACAGGCTATGGCTACACCTTC. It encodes CASKRTGYGYTF.

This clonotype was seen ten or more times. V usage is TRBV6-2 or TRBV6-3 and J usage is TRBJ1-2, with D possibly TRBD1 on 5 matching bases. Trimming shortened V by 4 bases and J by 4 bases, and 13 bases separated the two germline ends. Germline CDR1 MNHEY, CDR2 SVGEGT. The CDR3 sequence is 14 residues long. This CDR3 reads CASSSPGRLYGYTF. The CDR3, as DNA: TGTGCCAGCAGTTCACCGGGACGGCTCTATGGCTACACCTTC.

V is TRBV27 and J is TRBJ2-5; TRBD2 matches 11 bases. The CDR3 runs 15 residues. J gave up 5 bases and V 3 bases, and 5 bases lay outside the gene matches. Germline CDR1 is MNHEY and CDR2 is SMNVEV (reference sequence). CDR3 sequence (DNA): TGTGCCAGCAGTTTGTTACTAGCGGGAGTGGAGACCCAGTACTTC. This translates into CASSLLLAGVETQYF.

The CDR3 is CAISDSATGAYEQYF. Written as DNA, the CDR3 is TGTGCCATCAGTGACTCCGCGACAGGAGCCTACGAGCAGTACTTC. The chain combines TRBV10-3 with TRBJ2-7; a possible D gene is TRBD1 (6 bases). V was cut by 3 bases and J by 2 bases, with 14 bases left in between. The V gene's germline CDR1 is ENHRY and CDR2 SYGVKD. This CDR3 contains 15 residues.

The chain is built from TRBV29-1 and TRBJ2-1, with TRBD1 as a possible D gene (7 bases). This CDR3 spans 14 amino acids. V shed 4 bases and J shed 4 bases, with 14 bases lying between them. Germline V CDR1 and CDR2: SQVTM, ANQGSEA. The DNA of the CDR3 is TGCAGCGTTGTCGCAGGGGGGTCATACAATGAGCAGTTCTTC. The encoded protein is CSVVAGGSYNEQFF.

Here the CDR3 DNA reads TGTGCCAGCAGTGGAGGAGCTTTCGGAAACACCATATATTTT. Its protein is CASSGGAFGNTIYF. The chain joins TRBV6-2 or TRBV6-3 to TRBJ1-3; D remains ambiguous. V dropped 5 bases and J dropped 4 bases, with 12 bases sitting between them. The germline CDR1 and CDR2 sequences are MNHEY and SVGEGT. CDR3 length equals 14 residues.

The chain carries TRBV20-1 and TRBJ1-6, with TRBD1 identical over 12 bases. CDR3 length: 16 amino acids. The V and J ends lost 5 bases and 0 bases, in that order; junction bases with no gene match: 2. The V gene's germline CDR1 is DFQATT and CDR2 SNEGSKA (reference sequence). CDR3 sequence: CSAGGQGASYNSPLHF. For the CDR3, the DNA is TGCAGTGCTGGGGGACAGGGGGCCTCCTATAATTCACCCCTCCACTTT.

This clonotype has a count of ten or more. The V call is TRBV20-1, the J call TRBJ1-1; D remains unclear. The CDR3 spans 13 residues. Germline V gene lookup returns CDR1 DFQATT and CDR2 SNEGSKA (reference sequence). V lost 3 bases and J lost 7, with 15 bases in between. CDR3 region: CSASKTGNDEAFF. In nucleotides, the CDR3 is TGCAGTGCTAGCAAAACGGGGAATGATGAAGCTTTCTTT.

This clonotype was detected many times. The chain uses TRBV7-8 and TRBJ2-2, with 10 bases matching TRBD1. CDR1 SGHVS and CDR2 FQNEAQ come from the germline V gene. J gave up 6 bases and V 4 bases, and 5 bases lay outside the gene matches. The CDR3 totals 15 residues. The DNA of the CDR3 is TGTGCCAGCAGCTACGACAGGGGGCTTGCCGGGGAGCTGTTTTTT. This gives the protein CASSYDRGLAGELFF.

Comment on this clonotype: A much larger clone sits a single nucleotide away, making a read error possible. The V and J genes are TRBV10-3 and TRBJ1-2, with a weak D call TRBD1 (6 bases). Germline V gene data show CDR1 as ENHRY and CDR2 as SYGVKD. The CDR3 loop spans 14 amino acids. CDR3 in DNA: TGTGCCACGCCAAGGGACAAAGATGGATATGGCCACACCTTC. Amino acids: CATPRDKDGYGHTF.

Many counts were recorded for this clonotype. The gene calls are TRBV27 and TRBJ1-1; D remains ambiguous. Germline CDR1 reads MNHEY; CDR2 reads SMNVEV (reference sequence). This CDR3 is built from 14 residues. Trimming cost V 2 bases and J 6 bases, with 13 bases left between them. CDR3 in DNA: TGTGCCAGCAGTTTAGGGCTGAGGAGACCTGAAGCTTTCTTT. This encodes CASSLGLRRPEAFF.

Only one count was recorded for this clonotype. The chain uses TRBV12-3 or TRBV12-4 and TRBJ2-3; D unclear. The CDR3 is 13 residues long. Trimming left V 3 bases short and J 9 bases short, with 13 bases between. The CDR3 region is CASSLPTSGTQYF. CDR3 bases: TGTGCCAGCAGTTTGCCCACCTCTGGGACGCAGTATTTT.

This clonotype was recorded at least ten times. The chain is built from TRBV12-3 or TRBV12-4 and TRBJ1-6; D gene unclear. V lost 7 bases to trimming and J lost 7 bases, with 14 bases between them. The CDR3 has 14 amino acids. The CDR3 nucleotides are TGTGCCAGCACCCCGGCGGGAGTCAATTCACCCCTCCACTTT. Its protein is CASTPAGVNSPLHF.